This T cell receptor beta chain was sequenced during a study of blood T cell repertoires in COVID-19. Produced via immunoSEQ multiplex PCR; TCRdb's table is partial and in-frame only. The sample includes approximately 480,000 clones, about 90% of them seen just once. Germline V CDR1 and CDR2: LNHDA, SQIVND (reference sequence). Trimming pared 3 bases from V and 0 bases from J, leaving 9 bases between. This CDR3 region has 15 residues. This sequence was found in a woman between 18 and 29 years old who had recovered from COVID-19. The rearrangement links TRBV19 to TRBJ1-5; no firm D call. The sequenced sample was PBMCs or T cells enriched from blood (not recorded which). CDR3 in amino acids: CASSMMAYSNQPQHF. The CDR3 DNA reads TGTGCCAGTAGTATGATGGCTTATAGCAATCAGCCCCAGCATTTT.